A single sample is the source of the 10 T cell receptor beta chains below, sequenced in a study of blood T cell repertoires in COVID-19. Assay: immunoSEQ multiplex PCR; the TCRdb copy retains only in-frame clones and omits some. The sample lists around 460,000 clones, around nine tenths occurring once. The sequenced sample consisted of peripheral blood. The receptor source for this set is a man aged 18-30 years with COVID-19, enrolled during active disease.

V gene TRBV5-6 combines with J gene TRBJ2-1; no definite D call. The CDR3 spans 14 residues. The V end was cut by 6 bases, the J end by 0 bases, with 10 bases between. CDR1 and CDR2 (germline): SGHDT, YYEEEE. The CDR3 DNA is TGTGCCAGCAAGCCCCGCCTCTCCTACAATGAGCAGTTCTTC. Translating it yields CASKPRLSYNEQFF. Full variable domain (remainder filled in from reference TRBV5-6 and TRBJ2-1): DAGVTQSPTHLIKTRGQQVTLRCSPKSGHDTVSWYQQALGQGPQFIFQYYEEEERQRGNFPDRFSGHQFPNYSSELNVNALLLGDSALYLCASKPRLSYNEQFFGPGTRLTVL.

The CDR3 DNA is TGCAGCGTTGGGGCGGGGGCCCTTAATGAAAAACTGTTTTTT. It is translated as CSVGAGALNEKLFF. The V and J genes are TRBV29-1 and TRBJ1-4, with a possible D match to TRBD1 (6 bases). CDR1 SQVTM and CDR2 ANQGSEA come from the germline V gene. The CDR3 consists of 14 residues. The ends were cut back, 4 bases at V and 4 bases at J, with 13 bases in the middle.

The chain has TRBV19 and TRBJ2-7; D is perhaps TRBD2 (5 bases). V was shortened by 3 bases and J by 6 bases, with 9 bases between the two germline ends. This CDR3 has 12 residues. Germline V gives CDR1 LNHDA, CDR2 SQIVND (reference sequence). CDR3 DNA sequence: TGTGCCAGTAGTATCGCTCGGGGCGAGCAGTACTTC. This translates into CASSIARGEQYF.

The CDR3 DNA follows: TGTGCCAGCAGTTTGGGCTTTTTCTCGGAGACCCAGTACTTC. It encodes CASSLGFFSETQYF. J is TRBJ2-5 and V is TRBV6-6; D is unclear. This CDR3 has 14 amino acids. The V gene lost 4 bases and the J gene lost 5 bases, with 14 bases spanning the gap. CDR1 is MNHNY, CDR2 SVGAGI, per germline (reference sequence).

There are a few counts of this clone. The chain carries TRBV3-1 (or the pseudogene TRBV3-2) and TRBJ2-7; the D gene is possibly TRBD1 (5 bases). V lost 4 bases to trimming and J lost 1 base, with 11 bases between them. This CDR3 contains 14 residues. The germline gives CDR1 LGHDT, CDR2 YNNKEL (reference sequence). CDR3 loop: CASSPSTDSYEQYF. The DNA for the CDR3 is TGTGCCAGCAGCCCTTCGACAGATTCCTACGAGCAGTACTTC.

The gene calls are TRBV5-1 and TRBJ1-3; maybe TRBD1 (5 bases). Germline CDR1 and CDR2: SGHRS and YFSETQ. This CDR3 contains 15 residues. Deletions cut 3 bases from V and 6 bases from J, with 16 bases between. CDR3: CASSSQGVGENTIYF. CDR3 DNA: TGCGCCAGCAGCTCCCAGGGTGTAGGGGAAAACACCATATATTTT.

The rearrangement uses TRBV7-9 and TRBJ2-1; 8 bases are a match to TRBD2. This CDR3 has 16 residues. CDR1 and CDR2 from the germline V gene are SEHNR and FQNEAQ (reference sequence). V lost 1 base to trimming and J lost 3 bases; unmatched junction nucleotides: 5. CDR3 sequence: CASSLGTSGIYNEQFF. The CDR3 nucleotides read TGTGCCAGCAGCTTAGGAACTAGCGGCATCTACAATGAGCAGTTCTTC.

This chain links TRBV20-1 with TRBJ2-7; D is possibly TRBD1 (6 bases). V dropped 5 bases and J dropped 4 bases, with 9 bases sitting between them. CDR1 DFQATT and CDR2 SNEGSKA come from the germline V gene (reference sequence). The CDR3 has 11 residues. Written as DNA, the CDR3 is TGCAGTGCTGGGACACGGTACGAGCAGTACTTC. Protein: CSAGTRYEQYF.

This clone was found once. The gene calls are TRBV24-1 and TRBJ2-3; tentative D call: TRBD1 (6 bases). Germline CDR1 is KGHDR and CDR2 is SFDVKD. Between the trimmed V and J ends, which lost 2 bases and 7 bases, there was a span of 21 bases. CDR3 size: 17 residues. The CDR3 spells CATSDSTGRSGLNTQYF. The CDR3 DNA follows: TGTGCCACCAGTGATTCCACAGGGAGATCGGGCTTGAATACGCAGTATTTT.

This clone was observed a handful of times. The genes are TRBV5-1 and TRBJ1-4; D not resolved. Per germline, CDR1 SGHRS and CDR2 YFSETQ. This CDR3 comprises 15 residues. The V end lost 3 bases, the J end lost 4 bases, and 13 bases lay between the germline ends. The CDR3: CASSSTGSHNEKLFF. CDR3 coding DNA: TGCGCCAGCAGCTCGACGGGAAGCCATAATGAAAAACTGTTTTTT.